The TCR beta chain under discussion was sequenced for a study of Graves' ophthalmopathy and Graves' hyperthyroidism. Across the study: Untreated patients at initial diagnosis provided peripheral blood.

Findings of the study overall: The majority of expanded thyroid clonotypes above 0.001 frequency also occurred in blood. The model forecast ophthalmopathy progression, reaching over 70% sensitivity and roughly 72% specificity.

Many counts were recorded for this clonotype. Its cognate antigen is unknown. Germline assignment: CDR1 SGHAT and CDR2 FQDESV (reference sequence). The CDR3 sequence is 17 residues long. The V gene end was trimmed by 5 bases and the J gene end by 3 bases; junction bases not matched to a gene: 12. RNA transcripts were the source from which TCR beta CDR3 regions were amplified. HTBI primers primed a first-round RT-PCR, and a second-round multiplex PCR followed. One entry per CDR3 protein results from TCRdb running MiXCR on the multiplex PCR reads. The top ten hold roughly 2.4% of the sample, which has a few hundred thousand distinct CDR3 sequences, roughly 17% seen once.

Sequenced input: peripheral blood. The rearrangement joins TRBV11-1 to TRBJ1-2; 10 bases are shared with TRBD1. The receptor was isolated from an adult woman with stable Graves' hyperthyroidism. CDR3 bases: TGTGCCAGCAGCAAACCGGGACAGGGGAGCTGGGACTATGGCTACACCTTC. Translation: CASSKPGQGSWDYGYTF.